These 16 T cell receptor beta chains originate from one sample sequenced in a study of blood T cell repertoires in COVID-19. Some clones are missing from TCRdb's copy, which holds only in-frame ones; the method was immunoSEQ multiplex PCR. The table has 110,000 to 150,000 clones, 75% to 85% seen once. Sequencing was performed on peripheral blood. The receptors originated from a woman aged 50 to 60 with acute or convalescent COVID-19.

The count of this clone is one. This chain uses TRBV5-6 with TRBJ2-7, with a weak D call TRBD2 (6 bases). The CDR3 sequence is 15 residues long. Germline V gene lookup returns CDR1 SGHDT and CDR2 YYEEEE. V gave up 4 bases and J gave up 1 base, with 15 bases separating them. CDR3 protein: CASSGEAPLSYEQYF. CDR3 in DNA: TGTGCCAGCAGCGGGGAGGCACCCCTTTCCTACGAGCAGTACTTC.

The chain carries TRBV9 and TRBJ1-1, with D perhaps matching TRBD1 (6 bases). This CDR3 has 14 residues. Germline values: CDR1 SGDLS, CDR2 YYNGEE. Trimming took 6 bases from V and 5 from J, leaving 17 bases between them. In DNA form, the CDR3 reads TGTGCCAGCACCCCGCGCCCAGGGGAAACTGAAGCTTTCTTT. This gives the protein CASTPRPGETEAFF. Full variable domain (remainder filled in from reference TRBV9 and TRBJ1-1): DSGVTQTPKHLITATGQRVTLRCSPRSGDLSVYWYQQSLDQGLQFLIQYYNGEERAKGNILERFSAQQFPDLHSELNLSSLELGDSALYFCASTPRPGETEAFFGQGTRLTVV.

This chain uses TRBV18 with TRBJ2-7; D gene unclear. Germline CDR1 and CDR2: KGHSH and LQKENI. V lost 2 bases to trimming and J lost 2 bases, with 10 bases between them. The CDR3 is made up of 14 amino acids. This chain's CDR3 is CASSPDIPPYEQYF. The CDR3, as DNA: TGTGCCAGCTCACCAGACATACCTCCCTACGAGCAGTACTTC.

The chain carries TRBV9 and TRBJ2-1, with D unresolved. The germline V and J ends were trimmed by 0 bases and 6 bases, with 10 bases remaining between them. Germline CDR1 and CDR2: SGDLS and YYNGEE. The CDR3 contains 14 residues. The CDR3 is CASSVVSLSNEQFF. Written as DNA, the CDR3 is TGTGCCAGCAGCGTAGTTAGTCTGAGCAATGAGCAGTTCTTC. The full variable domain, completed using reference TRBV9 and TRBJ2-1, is DSGVTQTPKHLITATGQRVTLRCSPRSGDLSVYWYQQSLDQGLQFLIQYYNGEERAKGNILERFSAQQFPDLHSELNLSSLELGDSALYFCASSVVSLSNEQFFGPGTRLTVL.

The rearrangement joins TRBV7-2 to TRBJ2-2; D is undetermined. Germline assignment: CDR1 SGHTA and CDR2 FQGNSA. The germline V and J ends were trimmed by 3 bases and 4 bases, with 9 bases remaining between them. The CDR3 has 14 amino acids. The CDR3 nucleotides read TGTGCCAGCAGCTTTTCCCCGAGCACCGGGGAGCTGTTTTTT. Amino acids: CASSFSPSTGELFF. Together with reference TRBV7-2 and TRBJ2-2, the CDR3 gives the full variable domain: GAGVSQSPSNKVTEKGKDVELRCDPISGHTALYWYRQSLGQGLEFLIYFQGNSAPDKSGLPSDRFSAERTGGSVSTLTIQRTQQEDSAVYLCASSFSPSTGELFFGEGSRLTVL.

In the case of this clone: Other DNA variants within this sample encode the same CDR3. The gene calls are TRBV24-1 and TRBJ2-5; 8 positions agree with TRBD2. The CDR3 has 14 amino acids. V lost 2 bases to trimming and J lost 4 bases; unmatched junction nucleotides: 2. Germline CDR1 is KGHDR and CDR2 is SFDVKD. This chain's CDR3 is CATSDSGGGETQYF. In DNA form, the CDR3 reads TGTGCCACCAGTGATTCCGGGGGGGGAGAGACCCAGTACTTC.

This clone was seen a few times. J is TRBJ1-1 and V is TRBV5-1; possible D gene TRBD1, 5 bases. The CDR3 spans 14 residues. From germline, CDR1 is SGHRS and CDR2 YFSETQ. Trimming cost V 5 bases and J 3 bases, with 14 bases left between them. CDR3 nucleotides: TGCGCCAGCAGTTCTCGGGGGTCGGACACTGAAGCTTTCTTT. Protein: CASSSRGSDTEAFF.

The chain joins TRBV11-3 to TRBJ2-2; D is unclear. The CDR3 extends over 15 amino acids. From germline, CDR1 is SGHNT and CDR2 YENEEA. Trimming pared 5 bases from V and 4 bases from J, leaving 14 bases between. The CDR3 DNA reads TGTGCCAGCAGCACCGGATTAGCTGCCACCGGGGAGCTGTTTTTT. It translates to CASSTGLAATGELFF.

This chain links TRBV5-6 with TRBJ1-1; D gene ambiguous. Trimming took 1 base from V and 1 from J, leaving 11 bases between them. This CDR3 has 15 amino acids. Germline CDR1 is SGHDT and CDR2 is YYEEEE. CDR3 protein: CASSLLSQQNTEAFF. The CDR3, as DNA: TGTGCCAGCAGCTTGCTATCACAGCAGAACACTGAAGCTTTCTTT.

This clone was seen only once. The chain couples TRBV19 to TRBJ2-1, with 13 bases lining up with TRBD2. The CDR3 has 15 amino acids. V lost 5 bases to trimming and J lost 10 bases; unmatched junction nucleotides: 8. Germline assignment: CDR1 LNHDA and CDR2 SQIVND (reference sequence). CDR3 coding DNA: TGTGCCAGTAGTTCACTAGCGGGGGGGCGTTGGGAGCAGTTCTTC. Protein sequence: CASSSLAGGRWEQFF.

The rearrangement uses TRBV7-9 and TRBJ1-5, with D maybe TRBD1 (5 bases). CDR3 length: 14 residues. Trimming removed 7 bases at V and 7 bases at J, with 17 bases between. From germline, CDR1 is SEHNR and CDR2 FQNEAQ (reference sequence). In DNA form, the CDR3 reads TGTGCCAGCATGTCGGGCCAGGGTGGCCAGCCCCAGCATTTT. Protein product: CASMSGQGGQPQHF.

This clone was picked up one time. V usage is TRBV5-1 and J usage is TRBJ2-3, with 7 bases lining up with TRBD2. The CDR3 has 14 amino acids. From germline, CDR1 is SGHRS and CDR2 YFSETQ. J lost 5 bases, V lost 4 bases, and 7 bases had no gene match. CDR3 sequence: CASSPGTIGDTQYF. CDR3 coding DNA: TGCGCCAGCAGCCCCGGGACTATTGGAGATACGCAGTATTTT.

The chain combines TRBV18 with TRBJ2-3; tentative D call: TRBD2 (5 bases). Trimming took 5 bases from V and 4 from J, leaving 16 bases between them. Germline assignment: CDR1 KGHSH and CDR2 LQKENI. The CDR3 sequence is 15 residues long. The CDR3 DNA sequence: TGTGCCAGCTCATTCCGAGGAGGATCTGCAGATACGCAGTATTTT. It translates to CASSFRGGSADTQYF.

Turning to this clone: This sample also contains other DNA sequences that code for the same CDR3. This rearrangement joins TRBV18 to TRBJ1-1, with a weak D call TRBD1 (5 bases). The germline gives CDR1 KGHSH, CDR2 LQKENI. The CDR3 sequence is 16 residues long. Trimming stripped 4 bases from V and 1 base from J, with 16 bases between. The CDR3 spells CASSQMDGGGNTEAFF. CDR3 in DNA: TGTGCCAGCTCACAGATGGACGGGGGGGGGAACACTGAAGCTTTCTTT.

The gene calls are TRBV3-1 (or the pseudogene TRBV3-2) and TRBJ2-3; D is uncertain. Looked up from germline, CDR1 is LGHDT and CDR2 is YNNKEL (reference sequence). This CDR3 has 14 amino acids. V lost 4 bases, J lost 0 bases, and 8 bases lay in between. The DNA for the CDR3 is TGTGCCAGCAGCCGACGGGTTAGCACAGATACGCAGTATTTT. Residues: CASSRRVSTDTQYF.

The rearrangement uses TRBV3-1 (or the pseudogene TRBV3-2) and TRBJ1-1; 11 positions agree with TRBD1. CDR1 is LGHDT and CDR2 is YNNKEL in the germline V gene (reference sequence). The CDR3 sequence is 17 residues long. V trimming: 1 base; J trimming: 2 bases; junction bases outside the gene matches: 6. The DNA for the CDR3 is TGTGCCAGCAGCCAAGCCGGGACAGGGGGTGCTAACACTGAAGCTTTCTTT. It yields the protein CASSQAGTGGANTEAFF.